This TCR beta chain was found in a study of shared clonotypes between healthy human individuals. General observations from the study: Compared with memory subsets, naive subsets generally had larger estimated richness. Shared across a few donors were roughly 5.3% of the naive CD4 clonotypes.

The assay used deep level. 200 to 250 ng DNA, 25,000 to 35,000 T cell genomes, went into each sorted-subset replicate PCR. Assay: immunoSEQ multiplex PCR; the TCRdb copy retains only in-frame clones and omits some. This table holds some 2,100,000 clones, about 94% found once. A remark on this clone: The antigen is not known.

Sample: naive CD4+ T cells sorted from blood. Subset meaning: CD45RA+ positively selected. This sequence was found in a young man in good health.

In DNA form, the CDR3 reads TGTGCCAGCAGGCCCCTGGACGGGGGTGGCTACACCTTC. It is translated as CASRPLDGGGYTF. This chain joins TRBV28 and TRBJ1-2; a possible D gene is TRBD1 (5 bases). The V gene lost 6 bases and the J gene lost 7 bases, with 15 bases spanning the gap. The length of the CDR3 is 13 residues. Germline loops: CDR1 MDHEN, CDR2 SYDVKM.